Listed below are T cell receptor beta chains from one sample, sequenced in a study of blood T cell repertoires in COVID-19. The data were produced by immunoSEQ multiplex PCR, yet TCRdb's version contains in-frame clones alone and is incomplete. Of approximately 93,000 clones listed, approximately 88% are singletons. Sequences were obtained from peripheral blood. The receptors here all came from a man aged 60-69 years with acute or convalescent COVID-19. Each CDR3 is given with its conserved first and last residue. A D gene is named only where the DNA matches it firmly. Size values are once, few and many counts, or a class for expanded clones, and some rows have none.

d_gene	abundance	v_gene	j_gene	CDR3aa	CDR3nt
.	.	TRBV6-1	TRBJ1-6	CASSERGGVVSPLHF	TGTGCCAGCAGTGAACGGGGGGGGGTGGTTTCACCCCTCCACTTT
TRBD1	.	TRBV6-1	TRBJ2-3	CASSEATGGSTDTQYF	TGTGCCAGCAGTGAAGCGACAGGGGGTAGCACAGATACGCAGTATTTT
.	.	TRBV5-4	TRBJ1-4	CASSLTGLGVNEKLFF	TGTGCCAGCAGCTTGACAGGGCTGGGGGTTAATGAAAAACTGTTTTTT
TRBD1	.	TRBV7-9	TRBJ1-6	CASSVKGANNSPLHF	TGTGCCAGCAGCGTCAAGGGGGCTAATAATTCACCCCTCCACTTT
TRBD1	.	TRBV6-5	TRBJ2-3	CASSRMGQVSDTQYF	TGTGCCAGCAGTCGGATGGGACAGGTCTCTGATACGCAGTATTTT
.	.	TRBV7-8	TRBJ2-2	CASSLEGGANTGELFF	TGTGCCAGCAGCTTAGAAGGCGGAGCAAACACCGGGGAGCTGTTTTTT
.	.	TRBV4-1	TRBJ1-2	CASSHPMGGNYGYTF	TGCGCCAGCAGCCACCCCATGGGGGGGAACTATGGCTACACCTTC
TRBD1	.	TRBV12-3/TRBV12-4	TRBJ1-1	CASSLGQGAEAFF	TGTGCCAGCAGTTTAGGACAGGGCGCTGAAGCTTTCTTT
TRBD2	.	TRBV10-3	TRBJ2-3	CAITKTSGWDTQYF	TGTGCCATCACCAAGACTAGCGGTTGGGATACGCAGTATTTT
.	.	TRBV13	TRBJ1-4	CASSHRGRREKLFF	TGTGCCAGCAGCCACCGGGGTCGGCGGGAAAAACTGTTTTTT
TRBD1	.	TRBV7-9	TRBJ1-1	CASTLSRATGVNTEAFF	TGTGCCAGCACCCTTAGTAGGGCGACAGGGGTGAACACTGAAGCTTTCTTT
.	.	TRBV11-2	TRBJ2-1	CASSFESYNEQFF	TGTGCCAGCAGCTTCGAGTCCTACAATGAGCAGTTCTTC
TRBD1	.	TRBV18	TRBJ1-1	CASSLKTGTGYFNTEAFF	TGTGCCAGCTCACTTAAAACCGGGACAGGCTACTTTAACACTGAAGCTTTCTTT
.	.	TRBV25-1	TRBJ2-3	CASRESADTQYF	TGTGCCAGCAGGGAATCGGCAGATACGCAGTATTTT
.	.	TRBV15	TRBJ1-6	CATSRGTGSPLHF	TGTGCCACCAGCAGAGGGACTGGTTCACCCCTCCACTTT
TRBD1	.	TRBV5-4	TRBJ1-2	CASSTQGGGGGYTF	TGTGCCAGCAGCACGCAGGGGGGAGGAGGTGGCTACACCTTC
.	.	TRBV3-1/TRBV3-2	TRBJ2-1	CASSQVLAGNEQFF	TGTGCCAGCAGCCAAGTTCTAGCAGGCAATGAGCAGTTCTTC
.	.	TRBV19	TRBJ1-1	CASSTGFRDTEAFF	TGTGCCAGTAGTACAGGGTTTCGGGACACTGAAGCTTTCTTT
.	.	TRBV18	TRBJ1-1	CASSSNRDNTEAFF	TGTGCCAGCTCATCAAACAGGGACAACACTGAAGCTTTCTTT
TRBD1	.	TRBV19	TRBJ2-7	CASSSGTGLEQYF	TGTGCCAGTAGTTCCGGGACAGGGCTCGAGCAGTACTTC
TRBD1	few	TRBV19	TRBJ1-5	CASSTNRGGSNQPQHF	TGTGCCAGTAGTACAAACAGGGGAGGTAGCAATCAGCCCCAGCATTTT
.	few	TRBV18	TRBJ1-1	CASSPVQLEAEAFF	TGTGCCAGCTCACCAGTTCAGCTCGAGGCTGAAGCTTTCTTT
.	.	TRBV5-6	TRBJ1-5	CASSFGLLSNQPQHF	TGTGCCAGCAGCTTTGGCTTGCTTAGCAATCAGCCCCAGCATTTT
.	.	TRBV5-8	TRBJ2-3	CASTRGGAQDYTQYF	TGTGCCAGCACTCGTGGGGGGGCCCAGGACTATACGCAGTATTTT
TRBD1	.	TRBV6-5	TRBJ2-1	CASRWDRPVDEQFF	TGTGCCAGCAGATGGGACAGACCGGTCGATGAGCAGTTCTTC
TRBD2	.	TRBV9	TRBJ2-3	CASSSRASGTNTDTQYF	TGTGCCAGCAGCTCAAGGGCTAGCGGGACCAACACAGATACGCAGTATTTT
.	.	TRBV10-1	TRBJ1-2	CASSEYRDYGYTF	TGCGCCAGCAGTGAGTACAGGGACTATGGCTACACCTTC
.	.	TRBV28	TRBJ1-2	CASRSGGDYGYTF	TGTGCCAGCAGGTCGGGGGGGGACTATGGCTACACCTTC
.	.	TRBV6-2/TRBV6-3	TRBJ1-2	CASSYSAAHYGYTF	TGTGCCAGCAGTTACTCGGCGGCCCACTACGGCTACACCTTC
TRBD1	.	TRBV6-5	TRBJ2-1	CASSRQGGNNEQFF	TGTGCCAGCAGTCGACAGGGGGGAAACAATGAGCAGTTCTTC
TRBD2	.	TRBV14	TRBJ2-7	CASSPTGLADLSYEQYF	TGTGCCAGCAGCCCGACGGGACTAGCGGACCTCTCCTACGAGCAGTACTTC
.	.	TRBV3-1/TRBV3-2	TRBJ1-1	CASSTGLGTEAFF	TGTGCCAGCAGCACAGGGTTAGGCACTGAAGCTTTCTTT
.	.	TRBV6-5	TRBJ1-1	CASIKRGLESQAFF	TGTGCCAGCATTAAGAGGGGGTTAGAATCCCAAGCTTTCTTT
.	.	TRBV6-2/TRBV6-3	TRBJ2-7	CASSFGLTGSYEQYF	TGTGCCAGCAGCTTTGGGTTGACAGGATCCTACGAGCAGTACTTC
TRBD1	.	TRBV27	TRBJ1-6	CASSLSGQGYSPLHF	TGTGCCAGCAGTTTATCTGGACAGGGTTACTCACCCCTCCACTTT
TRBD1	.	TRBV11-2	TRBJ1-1	CASTYGDSRLNTEAFF	TGTGCCAGCACCTATGGGGACAGTCGATTGAACACTGAAGCTTTCTTT
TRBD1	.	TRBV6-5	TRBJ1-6	CASSSDRGFYNSPLHF	TGTGCCAGCAGTTCCGACAGGGGCTTCTATAATTCACCCCTCCACTTT
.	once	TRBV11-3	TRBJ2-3	CASSFDRGTDTQYF	TGTGCCAGCAGCTTCGACAGAGGCACAGATACGCAGTATTTT
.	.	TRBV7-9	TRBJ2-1	CASSFTWSSYNEQFF	TGTGCCAGCAGCTTCACATGGAGCTCCTACAATGAGCAGTTCTTC
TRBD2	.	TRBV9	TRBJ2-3	CASSVGSSGGLLSTDTQYF	TGTGCCAGCAGCGTAGGTTCTAGCGGGGGACTACTTAGCACAGATACGCAGTATTTT
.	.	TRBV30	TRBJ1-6	CARSVYTGDFTNYNSPLHF	TGTGCCCGGAGTGTTTATACAGGAGATTTTACCAACTATAATTCACCCCTCCACTTT
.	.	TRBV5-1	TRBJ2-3	CASRQENPTDTQYF	TGCGCCAGCCGACAGGAGAACCCCACAGATACGCAGTATTTT
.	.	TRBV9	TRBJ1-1	CASSVGTGQNTEAFF	TGTGCCAGCAGCGTAGGAACAGGGCAGAACACTGAAGCTTTCTTT
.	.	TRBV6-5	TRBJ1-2	CASGGSARNYGYTF	TGTGCCAGCGGAGGATCGGCTCGAAACTATGGCTACACCTTC
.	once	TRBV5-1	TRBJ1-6	CASSVGAKKENSPLHF	TGCGCCAGCAGCGTAGGGGCAAAAAAGGAGAATTCACCCCTCCACTTT
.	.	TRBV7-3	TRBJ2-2	CASSFTTTLNGGELFF	TGTGCCAGCAGCTTCACAACAACCTTAAACGGGGGGGAGCTGTTTTTT
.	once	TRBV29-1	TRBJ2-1	CSVAPGTGADNEQFF	TGCAGCGTTGCCCCAGGGACGGGAGCTGACAATGAGCAGTTCTTC
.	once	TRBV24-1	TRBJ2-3	CATSDPMMRTDTQYF	TGTGCCACCAGTGACCCTATGATGCGCACAGATACGCAGTATTTT
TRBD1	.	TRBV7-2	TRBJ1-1	CASSFRDRVVNTEAFF	TGTGCCAGCAGCTTTCGGGACAGGGTGGTGAACACTGAAGCTTTCTTT
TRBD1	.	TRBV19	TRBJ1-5	CASSPQGGGNQPQHF	TGTGCCAGTAGTCCACAGGGGGGGGGCAATCAGCCCCAGCATTTT
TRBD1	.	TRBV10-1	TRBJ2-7	CASSENRGHEQYF	TGCGCCAGCAGTGAGAACAGGGGTCACGAGCAGTACTTC
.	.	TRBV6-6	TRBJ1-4	CASSRSADSDEKLFF	TGTGCCAGCAGCCGCTCCGCCGACAGCGATGAAAAACTGTTTTTT
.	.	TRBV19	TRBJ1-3	CASSIQGISGNTIYF	TGTGCCAGTAGTATCCAGGGGATCTCTGGAAACACCATATATTTT
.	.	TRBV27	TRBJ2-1	CASSLFPITNNEQFF	TGTGCCAGCAGTTTATTTCCCATTACTAACAATGAGCAGTTCTTC
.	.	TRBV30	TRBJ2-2	CARGTGSIGELFF	TGTGCCCGAGGTACAGGATCGATCGGGGAGCTGTTTTTT
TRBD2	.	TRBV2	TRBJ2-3	CASMVGLAGGDTQYF	TGTGCCAGCATGGTAGGGCTAGCGGGAGGAGATACGCAGTATTTT
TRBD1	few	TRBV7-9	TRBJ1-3	CASSPRTGGVGTIYF	TGTGCCAGCAGCCCGAGGACAGGGGGTGTCGGCACCATATATTTT
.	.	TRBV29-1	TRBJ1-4	CSVQGAPNEKLFF	TGCAGCGTCCAAGGAGCCCCAAATGAAAAACTGTTTTTT
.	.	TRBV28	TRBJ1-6	CASRQGVVYNSPLHF	TGTGCCAGCAGACAGGGAGTCGTTTATAATTCACCCCTCCACTTT